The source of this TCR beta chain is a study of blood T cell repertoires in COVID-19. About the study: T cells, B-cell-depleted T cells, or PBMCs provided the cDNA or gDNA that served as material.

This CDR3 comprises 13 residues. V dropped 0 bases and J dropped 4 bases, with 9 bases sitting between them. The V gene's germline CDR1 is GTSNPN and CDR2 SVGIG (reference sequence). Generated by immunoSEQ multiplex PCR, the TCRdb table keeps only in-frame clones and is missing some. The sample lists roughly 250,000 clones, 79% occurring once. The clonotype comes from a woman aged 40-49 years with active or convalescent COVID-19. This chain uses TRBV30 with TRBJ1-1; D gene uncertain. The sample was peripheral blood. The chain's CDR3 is CAWSVVSGTEAFF. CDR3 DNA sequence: TGTGCCTGGAGTGTCGTCTCAGGCACTGAAGCTTTCTTT.